This T cell receptor (beta chain) was identified during a study of blood T cell repertoires in COVID-19. The overall study: The cDNA or gDNA used as material had been derived from T cells, B-cell-depleted T cells, or PBMCs.

The count of this clone is one. Original analysis: It was from reference gene primer amplification that nucleated cell counts were estimated. The method was immunoSEQ multiplex PCR; TCRdb's version includes in-frame clones alone and lacks a portion of them. The V and J calls and clone size come from that table; D and trimming were worked out from the DNA. Of more than 300,000 clones listed, roughly 80% are singletons. Those enrolled, adults aged roughly 18 to 89 years, came from about 24 US areas. CDR3 length equals 16 residues. Per the germline V gene, CDR1 is SGHRS and CDR2 is YFSETQ. J was trimmed by 5 bases and V by 4 bases; bases with no gene match: 4.

The rearrangement links TRBV5-1 to TRBJ2-3; 16 bases fit TRBD2. The source of this sequence is a woman aged 45-60 years who had recovered from COVID-19. The sample consisted of PBMCs or T cells enriched from blood (not recorded which). CDR3 loop: CASSLGLAGGQDTQYF. CDR3 nucleotide sequence: TGCGCCAGCAGCCTGGGACTAGCGGGGGGGCAAGATACGCAGTATTTT.